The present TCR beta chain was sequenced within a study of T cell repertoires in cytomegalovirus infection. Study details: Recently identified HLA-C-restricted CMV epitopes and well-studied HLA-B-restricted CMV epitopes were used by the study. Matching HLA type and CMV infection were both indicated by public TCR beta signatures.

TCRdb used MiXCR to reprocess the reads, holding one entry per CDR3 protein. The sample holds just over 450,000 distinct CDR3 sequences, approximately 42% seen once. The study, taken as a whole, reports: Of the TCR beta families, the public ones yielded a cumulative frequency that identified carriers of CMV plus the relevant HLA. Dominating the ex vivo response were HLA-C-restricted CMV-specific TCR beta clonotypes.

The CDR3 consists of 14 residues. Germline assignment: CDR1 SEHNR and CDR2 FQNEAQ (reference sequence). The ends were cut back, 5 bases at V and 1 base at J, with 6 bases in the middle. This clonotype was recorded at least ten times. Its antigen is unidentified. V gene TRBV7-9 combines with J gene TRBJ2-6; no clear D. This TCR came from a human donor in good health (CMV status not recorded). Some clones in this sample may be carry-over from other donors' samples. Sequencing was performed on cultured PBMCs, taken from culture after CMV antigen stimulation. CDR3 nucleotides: TGTGCCAGCAGCCCCCCGTCTGGGGCCAACGTCCTGACTTTC. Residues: CASSPPSGANVLTF.